One and the same sample provided the 5 T cell receptor beta chains below, sequenced in a study of T cells after yellow fever vaccination. TCRdb redid the calling of the 5' RACE reads with MiXCR, one entry per CDR3 protein. The sample gives hundreds of thousands of distinct CDR3 sequences, under 15% of which show up once; about 3% is in the top ten. The sample was CD4+ T cells sorted from PBMCs, taken 15 days after the yellow fever booster vaccination. These receptors all stem from a man between 18 and 35 years old who received the YFV17D yellow fever vaccine.

This clonotype was counted a few times. The chain carries TRBV12-3 or TRBV12-4 and TRBJ1-5, with TRBD1 as a possible D gene (5 bases). The CDR3 contains 14 residues. V lost 3 bases to trimming and J lost 4 bases, with 10 bases between them. The CDR3 bases are TGTGCCAGCAGTTTGTTAGGGGTAAATCAGCCCCAGCATTTT. Protein product: CASSLLGVNQPQHF.

For this clonotype: The DNA is omitted, as the CDR3 cannot be located on it reliably, and the CDR3 follows TCRdb's listing. The chain couples TRBV7-3 to TRBJ2-2. Germline CDR1 is SGHTA and CDR2 is FQGTGA. The CDR3 sequence runs 13 residues, both termini included. The CDR3 sequence: CASILWEPGSCFF.

The table lists this clonotype with many counts. The V and J genes are TRBV12-3 or TRBV12-4 and TRBJ1-6, with D tentatively TRBD1 (5 bases). Deletions cut 3 bases from V and 4 bases from J, with 10 bases between. CDR3 length equals 15 residues. CDR3 in amino acids: CASSFGGTYNSPLHF. In DNA form, the CDR3 reads TGTGCCAGCAGTTTTGGGGGAACTTATAATTCACCCCTCCACTTT.

This chain links TRBV28 with TRBJ1-5; 9 bases agree with TRBD1. CDR1 is MDHEN, CDR2 SYDVKM, per germline. The CDR3 consists of 15 residues. After removal of 5 bases from V and 3 bases from J, the junction contained 5 bases not matched to a gene. CDR3 nucleotide sequence: TGTGCCAGCAGTCCCGGGACAGGGATCAATCAGCCCCAGCATTTT. It codes for CASSPGTGINQPQHF.

The chain employs TRBV4-3 and TRBJ1-4; TRBD1 matches 8 bases. The germline gives CDR1 LGHNA, CDR2 YSLEER. With V trimmed by 3 bases and J by 8 bases, 5 bases remained unmatched. CDR3 size: 14 residues. This chain's CDR3 is CASSHGQGYEKLFF. The CDR3 DNA follows: TGCGCCAGCAGCCATGGACAGGGCTACGAAAAACTGTTTTTT.